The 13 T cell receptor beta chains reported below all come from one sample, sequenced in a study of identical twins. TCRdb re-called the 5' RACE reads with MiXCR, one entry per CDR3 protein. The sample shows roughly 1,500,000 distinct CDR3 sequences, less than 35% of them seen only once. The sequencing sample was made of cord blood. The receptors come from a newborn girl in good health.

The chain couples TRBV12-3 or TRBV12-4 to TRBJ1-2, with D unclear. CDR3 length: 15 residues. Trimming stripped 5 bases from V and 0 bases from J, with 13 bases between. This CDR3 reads CASSPNSRANYGYTF. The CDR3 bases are TGTGCCAGCAGTCCCAACAGCCGAGCTAACTATGGCTACACCTTC.

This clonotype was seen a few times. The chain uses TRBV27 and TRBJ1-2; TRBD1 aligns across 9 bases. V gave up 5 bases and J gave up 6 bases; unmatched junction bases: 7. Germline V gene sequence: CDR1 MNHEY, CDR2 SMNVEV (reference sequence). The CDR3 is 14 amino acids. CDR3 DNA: TGTGCCAGCAGTAGAACAGGGGGCGCAAATGGCTACACCTTC. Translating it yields CASSRTGGANGYTF.

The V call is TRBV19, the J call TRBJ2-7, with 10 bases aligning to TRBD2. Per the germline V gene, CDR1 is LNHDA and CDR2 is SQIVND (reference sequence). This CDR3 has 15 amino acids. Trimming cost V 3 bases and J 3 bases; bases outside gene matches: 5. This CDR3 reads CASSIGTSAFYEQYF. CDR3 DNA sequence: TGTGCCAGTAGTATTGGGACTAGCGCTTTCTACGAGCAGTACTTC.

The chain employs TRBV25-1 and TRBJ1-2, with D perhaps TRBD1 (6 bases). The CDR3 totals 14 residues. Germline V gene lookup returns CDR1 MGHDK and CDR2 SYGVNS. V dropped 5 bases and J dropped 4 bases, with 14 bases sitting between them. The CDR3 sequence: CASSPYRASYGYTF. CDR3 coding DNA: TGTGCCAGCAGTCCCTACAGGGCGAGCTATGGCTACACCTTC.

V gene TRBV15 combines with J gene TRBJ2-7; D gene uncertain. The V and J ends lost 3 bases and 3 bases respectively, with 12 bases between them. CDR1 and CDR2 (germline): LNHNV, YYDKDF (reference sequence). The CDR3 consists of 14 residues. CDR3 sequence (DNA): TGTGCCACCAGCAGTTCTATCGACAACTACGAGCAGTACTTC. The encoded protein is CATSSSIDNYEQYF.

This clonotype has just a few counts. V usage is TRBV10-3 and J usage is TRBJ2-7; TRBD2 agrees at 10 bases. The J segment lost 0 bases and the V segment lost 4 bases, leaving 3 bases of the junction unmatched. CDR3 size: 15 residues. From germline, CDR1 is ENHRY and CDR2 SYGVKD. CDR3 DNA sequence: TGTGCCATCAGTGGGGTAGCGGGAGGCTCCTACGAGCAGTACTTC. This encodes CAISGVAGGSYEQYF.

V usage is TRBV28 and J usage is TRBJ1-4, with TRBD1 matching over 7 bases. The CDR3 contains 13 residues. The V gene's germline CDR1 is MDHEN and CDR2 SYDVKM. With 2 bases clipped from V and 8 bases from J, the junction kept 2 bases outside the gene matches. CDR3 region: CASSLRDSEKLFF. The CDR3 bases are TGTGCCAGCAGTTTACGGGACAGCGAAAAACTGTTTTTT.

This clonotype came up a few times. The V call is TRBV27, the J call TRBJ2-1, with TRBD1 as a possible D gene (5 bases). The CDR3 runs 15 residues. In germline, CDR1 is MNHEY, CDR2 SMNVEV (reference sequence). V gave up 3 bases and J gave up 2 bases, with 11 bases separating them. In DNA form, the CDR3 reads TGTGCCAGCAGTTTTAGGACAAATGCCTACAATGAGCAGTTCTTC. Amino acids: CASSFRTNAYNEQFF.

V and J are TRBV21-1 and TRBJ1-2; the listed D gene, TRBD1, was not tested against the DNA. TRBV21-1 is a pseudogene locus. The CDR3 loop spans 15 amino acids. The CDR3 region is CASSKATGLNYGYTF. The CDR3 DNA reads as TGTGCCAGCAGCAAAGCCACAGGGCTGAACTATGGCTACACCTTC.

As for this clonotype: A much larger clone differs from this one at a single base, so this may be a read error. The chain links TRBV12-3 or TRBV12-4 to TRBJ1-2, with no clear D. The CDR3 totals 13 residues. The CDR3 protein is CASSLASNHGYTF. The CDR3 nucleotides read TGTGCCAGCAGTTTGGCTTCTAACCATGGCTACACCTTC.

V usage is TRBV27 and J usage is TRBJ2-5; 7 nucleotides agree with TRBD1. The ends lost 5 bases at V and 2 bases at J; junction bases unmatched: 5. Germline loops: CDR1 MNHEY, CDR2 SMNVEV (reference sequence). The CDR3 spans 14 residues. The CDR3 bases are TGTGCCAGCAGTCGGGGACAGCATCAAGAGACCCAGTACTTC. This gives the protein CASSRGQHQETQYF.

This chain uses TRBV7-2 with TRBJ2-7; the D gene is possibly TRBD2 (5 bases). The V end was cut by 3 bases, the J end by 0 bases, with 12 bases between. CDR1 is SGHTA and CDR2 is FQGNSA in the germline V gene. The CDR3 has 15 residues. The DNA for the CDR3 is TGTGCCAGCAGCTTCGGGCGGGCCACCTCCTACGAGCAGTACTTC. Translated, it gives CASSFGRATSYEQYF.

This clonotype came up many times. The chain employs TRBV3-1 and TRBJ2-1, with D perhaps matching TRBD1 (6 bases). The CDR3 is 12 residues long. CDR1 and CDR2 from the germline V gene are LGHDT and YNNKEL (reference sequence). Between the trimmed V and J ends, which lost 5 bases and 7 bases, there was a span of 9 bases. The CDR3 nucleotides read TGTGCCAGCAGCACAGGGCCAAATGAGCAGTTCTTC. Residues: CASSTGPNEQFF.